This is a list of T cell receptor beta chains from one sample in a study of cytomegalovirus exposure and HLA in healthy donors. The repertoire was sequenced with immunoSEQ multiplex PCR; TCRdb's copy has only in-frame clones and lacks some. The sample consists of some 97,000 clones, roughly 80% of them appearing once. The sample was PBMCs. These receptors all come from a male donor in good health and CMV-seropositive. Each CDR3 is given with its conserved first and last residue. The D gene is left open where the match is weak. The size entry is marked missing in some rows and otherwise reads once, few, many or a size class.

d_gene: -; v_gene: TRBV15; abundance: -; j_gene: TRBJ1-5; CDR3nt: TGTGCCACCAGCAGAGATGGGCGTCAGGGTGGGAATCAGCCCCAGCATTTT; CDR3aa: CATSRDGRQGGNQPQHF
d_gene: -; v_gene: TRBV18; abundance: -; j_gene: TRBJ2-7; CDR3nt: TGTGCCAGCTCACCCCTCTCCTACGAGCAGTACTTC; CDR3aa: CASSPLSYEQYF
d_gene: TRBD2; v_gene: TRBV9; abundance: -; j_gene: TRBJ2-3; CDR3nt: TGTGCCAGCAGCCTTAGCGGGATTTCAACAGATACGCAGTATTTT; CDR3aa: CASSLSGISTDTQYF
d_gene: -; v_gene: TRBV2; abundance: -; j_gene: TRBJ2-1; CDR3nt: TGTGCCAGCAGCCCGGGCCCCGGGGTTCCTGAGCAGTTCTTC; CDR3aa: CASSPGPGVPEQFF
d_gene: -; v_gene: TRBV2; abundance: -; j_gene: TRBJ1-2; CDR3nt: TGTGCCAGCAGTTGGACAGTTTATGGCTACACCTTC; CDR3aa: CASSWTVYGYTF
d_gene: TRBD1; v_gene: TRBV18; abundance: -; j_gene: TRBJ1-3; CDR3nt: TGTGCCAGCTCACCTCGACAGGGCTCTGGAAACACCATATATTTT; CDR3aa: CASSPRQGSGNTIYF
d_gene: TRBD2; v_gene: TRBV7-9; abundance: few; j_gene: TRBJ2-1; CDR3nt: TGTGCCAGCAGCTTAGTTGGCGGGGGGACTAATGAGCAGTTCTTC; CDR3aa: CASSLVGGGTNEQFF
d_gene: TRBD2; v_gene: TRBV15; abundance: -; j_gene: TRBJ2-1; CDR3nt: TGTGCCACCGCTAGCGGGGCGAGCTCCTACAATGAGCAGTTCTTC; CDR3aa: CATASGASSYNEQFF
d_gene: TRBD1; v_gene: TRBV2; abundance: -; j_gene: TRBJ2-3; CDR3nt: TGTGCCAGCAGTTGGGACAGGGTTAGCACAGATACGCAGTATTTT; CDR3aa: CASSWDRVSTDTQYF
d_gene: -; v_gene: TRBV4-1; abundance: -; j_gene: TRBJ1-1; CDR3nt: TGCGCCAGCAGCCAAGAAAGATTTGGAGGCACTGAAGCTTTCTTT; CDR3aa: CASSQERFGGTEAFF
d_gene: -; v_gene: TRBV7-2; abundance: once; j_gene: TRBJ1-5; CDR3nt: TGTGCCAGCAGCTTAGGGCGAACAGGGAATCAGCCCCAGCATTTT; CDR3aa: CASSLGRTGNQPQHF
d_gene: TRBD1; v_gene: TRBV11-3; abundance: few; j_gene: TRBJ2-3; CDR3nt: TGTGCCAGCAGCCCGAGACAGGGGGCGACAGATACGCAGTATTTT; CDR3aa: CASSPRQGATDTQYF
d_gene: -; v_gene: TRBV27; abundance: -; j_gene: TRBJ2-7; CDR3nt: TGTGCCACCAAAGGGGTGAAGACGGCAGTTACCTACGAGCAGTACTTC; CDR3aa: CATKGVKTAVTYEQYF
d_gene: TRBD1; v_gene: TRBV25-1; abundance: -; j_gene: TRBJ2-1; CDR3nt: TGTGCCAGCAGTGAACCCGGGACAGCCTCATCCTACAATGAGCAGTTCTTC; CDR3aa: CASSEPGTASSYNEQFF
d_gene: -; v_gene: TRBV18; abundance: -; j_gene: TRBJ1-5; CDR3nt: TGTGCCAGCTCACCGAGCAGGGCAGGCCAGCCCCAGCATTTT; CDR3aa: CASSPSRAGQPQHF
d_gene: TRBD1; v_gene: TRBV29-1; abundance: -; j_gene: TRBJ2-1; CDR3nt: TGCAGCGCCGGGACAGGGGGTAATGAGCAGTTCTTC; CDR3aa: CSAGTGGNEQFF
d_gene: TRBD2; v_gene: TRBV6-6; abundance: few; j_gene: TRBJ2-3; CDR3nt: TGTGCCAGCAGTAGCGGGGGGACGCAGTATTTT; CDR3aa: CASSSGGTQYF
d_gene: -; v_gene: TRBV7-2; abundance: -; j_gene: TRBJ2-3; CDR3nt: TGTGCCAGCAGCTCATTTGGCGATACGCAGTATTTT; CDR3aa: CASSSFGDTQYF
d_gene: -; v_gene: TRBV4-3; abundance: few; j_gene: TRBJ2-2; CDR3nt: TGCGCCAGCAGCCAAGAGATAGGGAGGAACACCGGGGAGCTGTTTTTT; CDR3aa: CASSQEIGRNTGELFF
d_gene: TRBD2; v_gene: TRBV11-2; abundance: -; j_gene: TRBJ2-1; CDR3nt: TGTGCCAGCAGCCAAGCGGGGGGAAGCAATGAGCAGTTCTTC; CDR3aa: CASSQAGGSNEQFF
d_gene: -; v_gene: TRBV7-9; abundance: -; j_gene: TRBJ1-1; CDR3nt: TGTGCCAGCAGCTTGAGTGGCACTGAAGCTTTCTTT; CDR3aa: CASSLSGTEAFF
d_gene: -; v_gene: TRBV23-1; abundance: -; j_gene: TRBJ1-2; CDR3nt: TGCGCCAGCAGGGGGGGGCGCCTGGGCTACACCTTC; CDR3aa: CASRGGRLGYTF
d_gene: TRBD1; v_gene: TRBV11-2; abundance: few; j_gene: TRBJ2-7; CDR3nt: TGTGCCAGCAGCCTGGGACAGTTCTACGAGCAGTACTTC; CDR3aa: CASSLGQFYEQYF
d_gene: TRBD1; v_gene: TRBV19; abundance: -; j_gene: TRBJ1-4; CDR3nt: TGTGCCAGTAGTGGGGACAGGGGAAATGAAAAACTGTTTTTT; CDR3aa: CASSGDRGNEKLFF
d_gene: TRBD1; v_gene: TRBV30; abundance: -; j_gene: TRBJ2-7; CDR3nt: TGTGCCTGGAGTGTGGGGCAGGGGGCGTACGAGCAGTACTTC; CDR3aa: CAWSVGQGAYEQYF
d_gene: -; v_gene: TRBV5-8; abundance: -; j_gene: TRBJ2-7; CDR3nt: TGTGCCAGCAGCACGAAGGACACCTACGAGCAGTACTTC; CDR3aa: CASSTKDTYEQYF
d_gene: TRBD2; v_gene: TRBV29-1; abundance: -; j_gene: TRBJ2-1; CDR3nt: TGCAGCATGGGAGTTAGCGGGGGGCGGAATGAGCAGTTCTTC; CDR3aa: CSMGVSGGRNEQFF
d_gene: -; v_gene: TRBV10-3; abundance: -; j_gene: TRBJ2-6; CDR3nt: TGTGCCATCAAGGACATCTCCTTCTCTGGGGCCAACGTCCTGACTTTC; CDR3aa: CAIKDISFSGANVLTF
d_gene: TRBD1; v_gene: TRBV4-2; abundance: -; j_gene: TRBJ2-7; CDR3nt: TGTGCCAGCAGCCAAGAAGCGGCACAGGGGGCCGACGAGCAGTACTTC; CDR3aa: CASSQEAAQGADEQYF
d_gene: TRBD1; v_gene: TRBV7-2; abundance: few; j_gene: TRBJ2-5; CDR3nt: TGTGCCAGCAGCCCGAGGGGACAGGGAGGAAAGACCCAGTACTTC; CDR3aa: CASSPRGQGGKTQYF
d_gene: TRBD1; v_gene: TRBV6-4; abundance: -; j_gene: TRBJ1-2; CDR3nt: TGTGCCAGCAGTGTCGACAGGGACTATGGCTACACCTTC; CDR3aa: CASSVDRDYGYTF
d_gene: TRBD1; v_gene: TRBV15; abundance: few; j_gene: TRBJ1-1; CDR3nt: TGTGCCACCAGCGGGAGACAGGGTTGGACTGAAGCTTTCTTT; CDR3aa: CATSGRQGWTEAFF
d_gene: -; v_gene: TRBV5-1; abundance: -; j_gene: TRBJ1-1; CDR3nt: TGCGCCAGCAGCTTTGGGACTGCGAACACTGAAGCTTTCTTT; CDR3aa: CASSFGTANTEAFF